This T cell receptor (beta chain) was documented in a study of shared clonotypes between healthy human individuals. Germline V gene data show CDR1 as SGDLS and CDR2 as YYNGEE. The CDR3 loop spans 15 amino acids. V lost 0 bases and J lost 7; bases outside the gene matches: 7. Measured with immunoSEQ multiplex PCR; TCRdb has only the in-frame clones, and not every one. In the table there are roughly 2,000,000 clones, approximately 95% of which are singletons. Naive CD8 cells comprised CD45RO-negative, CCR7-positively selected cells, excluding terminally differentiated effector memory CD45RA+ cells. This sequence was found in a man aged 18 to 29 in good health. The sequencing sample was made of naive CD8+ T cells sorted from blood. This chain links TRBV9 with TRBJ2-1; 7 nucleotides line up with TRBD2. The CDR3 here is CASSVGGGSKNEQFF. CDR3 DNA: TGTGCCAGCAGCGTAGGGGGCGGGAGTAAAAATGAGCAGTTCTTC.